This T cell receptor (beta chain) is drawn from a study of a mutant IDH1 vaccine in newly diagnosed glioma. Repertoires were generated with immunoSEQ multiplex PCR, while TCRdb's copy carries only in-frame clones and drops some. In the table there are fewer than 45,000 clones, 65% to 85% of which are singletons. Time point of the sample: week 11, during vaccination. Topical imiquimod accompanied each vaccine dose, which consisted of 300 ug of mutant IDH1 20-mer peptide. Note on this clone: Its cognate antigen is unknown. This specimen includes other DNA sequences encoding the same CDR3.

The material sequenced was PBMCs, taken from a glioma patient whose treatment included an IDH1 peptide vaccine. This sequence originates from a man aged 35 to 55 with glioma.

This chain's CDR3 is CASSPQGFYGYTF. For the CDR3, the DNA is TGTGCCAGTAGCCCTCAAGGGTTCTATGGCTACACCTTC. The V gene is TRBV19, the J gene TRBJ1-2; D is ambiguous. Germline values: CDR1 LNHDA, CDR2 SQIVND (reference sequence). Between the trimmed V and J ends, which lost 6 bases and 4 bases, there was a span of 12 bases. This CDR3 is 13 amino acids long.